A selection of T cell receptor beta chains follows, all from one sample in a study of blood T cell repertoires in COVID-19. The data were produced by immunoSEQ multiplex PCR, yet TCRdb's version contains in-frame clones alone and is incomplete. The data show 300,000 to 350,000 clones, approximately 89% seen once. Sequences were obtained from peripheral blood. The receptor source for this set is a woman in her sixties or seventies with COVID-19, enrolled during active disease. Both conserved end residues are part of each CDR3. The listing skips clone size in some rows; elsewhere it reads once, few, many or a size class.

TRBV9	TRBJ1-1	.	CASGDEGGTLGYTEAFF
TRBV10-2	TRBJ2-7	few	CASSDEGVYEQYF
TRBV5-1	TRBJ1-2	once	CASSVDRVYGYTF
TRBV2	TRBJ1-1	.	CASSETGTAMSAFF
TRBV9	TRBJ2-5	.	CASSAYSTGGEETQYF
TRBV5-1	TRBJ1-3	.	CASSLSMGGLGGNTIYF
TRBV10-3	TRBJ1-5	.	CAISESERGLSNQPQHF
TRBV11-1	TRBJ1-6	once	CASSPDRGDSPLHF
TRBV6-6	TRBJ1-2	.	CASSYSGDSRGYGYTF
TRBV25-1	TRBJ1-2	.	CASSESGTGRYGYTF
TRBV4-1	TRBJ2-2	.	CASSQTNQGTGELFF
TRBV7-3	TRBJ2-7	.	CASSLSGTGSYEQYF
TRBV7-9	TRBJ1-2	once	CASSLGQGASVGYTF
TRBV13	TRBJ1-1	.	CASTDRPNTEAFF
TRBV18	TRBJ2-3	.	CASSPVDSEGPQYF
TRBV5-1	TRBJ1-1	.	CASSGRDGNTEAFF
TRBV10-1	TRBJ2-4	.	CASSTGTKKNIQYF
TRBV6-5	TRBJ1-2	.	CASSSDSPNYGYTF
TRBV7-6	TRBJ2-3	.	CASSLRRRPDTQYF
TRBV5-1	TRBJ1-1	.	CASSLAGVSTEAFF
TRBV7-9	TRBJ2-2	.	CASSARVGQINTGELFF
TRBV28	TRBJ1-5	.	CASRRVERNQPQHF
TRBV3-1/TRBV3-2	TRBJ1-4	.	CASSQESGSSVKLFF
TRBV5-6	TRBJ2-3	.	CASSYGQDPAGDTQYF
TRBV6-5	TRBJ1-1	.	CASSWRTGTEAFF
TRBV9	TRBJ1-2	.	CASSVGTGRYGYTF
TRBV3-1/TRBV3-2	TRBJ1-6	.	CASSQDRGVSYNSPLHF
TRBV5-1	TRBJ1-3	.	CASSGGVQNSGNTIYF
TRBV5-1	TRBJ1-4	few	CASSHGQGARANEKLFF
TRBV19	TRBJ2-7	.	CASSRPTGGIYEQYF
TRBV7-9	TRBJ1-2	.	CASSLGQLYGYTF
TRBV7-3	TRBJ1-6	.	CASSSQGEGSPLHF
TRBV20-1	TRBJ2-7	.	CSASTSGGGEQYF
TRBV2	TRBJ1-6	.	CASSRAHSPLHF
TRBV9	TRBJ2-7	.	CASSRGTSSYEQYF
TRBV11-2	TRBJ1-2	.	CASSLARDYGYTF
TRBV5-1	TRBJ1-1	.	CASSSQASNTEAFF
TRBV6-6	TRBJ2-7	.	CASSLTRQTYEQYF
TRBV12-3/TRBV12-4	TRBJ2-7	.	CASRTGFYEQYF
TRBV3-1/TRBV3-2	TRBJ2-3	.	CASSQEGLGVDTQYF